The rows below give T cell receptor beta chains drawn from one sample of a study of blood T cell repertoires in COVID-19. Produced via immunoSEQ multiplex PCR; TCRdb's table is partial and in-frame only. The sample shows tens of thousands of clones, 70% to 90% of them seen only once. Sequenced material: peripheral blood. Receptors originate from a man at least 80 years old with acute or convalescent COVID-19. The conserved cysteine and the conserved F or W are not part of the CDR3 here. Not every row has a clone size; where given, it reads once, few, many or a size class.

j_call clone_size v_call cdr3_aa
TRBJ2-7 - TRBV21-1 ASSSTAGTGVYEQY
TRBJ1-1 - TRBV10-3 AISEGGETGAF
TRBJ1-5 - TRBV19 ASSTTLRGQPQH
TRBJ2-2 - TRBV5-1 ASSLEVRSTGELF
TRBJ1-5 - TRBV19 ASSIRGQPYQPQH
TRBJ1-1 - TRBV7-2 ASSSFSGTALEAF
TRBJ1-2 - TRBV3-1/TRBV3-2 ASSQGGNIGRGNGYT
TRBJ2-5 - TRBV7-9 ASSFAGSQETQY
TRBJ2-5 - TRBV18 ASSPSGGEQETQY
TRBJ1-1 - TRBV3-1/TRBV3-2 ASSQDRVGTEAF
TRBJ2-1 - TRBV7-2 ASSLGTLYNEQF
TRBJ1-4 - TRBV4-2 ASSQVGTDGEKLF
TRBJ1-5 once TRBV3-1/TRBV3-2 ASSIGVGFDQPQH
TRBJ1-1 - TRBV5-1 ASRQGGNTEAF
TRBJ2-1 once TRBV7-6 ASSSEILLAEVYNEQF
TRBJ1-4 - TRBV18 ASSPRGRTNEKLF
TRBJ2-1 - TRBV9 ASSPRLAGSYNEQF
TRBJ2-2 - TRBV12-2 ASREGGATNTGELF
TRBJ2-5 - TRBV19 ASSQGYQETQY
TRBJ1-2 - TRBV7-3 ASSPDSVGYGYT
TRBJ1-2 - TRBV10-3 AISVPLGGANYGYT
TRBJ1-1 - TRBV2 ASTRGLGTEAF
TRBJ2-7 - TRBV2 ASSNRGVGSYEQY
TRBJ2-3 - TRBV10-3 AIRDSKKDTQY
TRBJ1-5 - TRBV28 ASSLDRGLTEPQH
TRBJ2-7 - TRBV6-2/TRBV6-3 ASNPSGAFSYEQY
TRBJ1-4 once TRBV5-1 ASSTGATNEKLF
TRBJ2-3 - TRBV5-1 ASSLALRGRDTQY
TRBJ2-7 - TRBV5-1 ASRITSGGTYEQY
TRBJ1-4 - TRBV7-8 ASSPAGGGNEKLF
TRBJ1-5 - TRBV18 ASSQGGDQPQH
TRBJ2-5 - TRBV5-1 ASSRDNYQETQY
TRBJ2-1 few TRBV7-2 ASSLVLAGANEQF
TRBJ1-2 - TRBV28 ASSSPFGYT
TRBJ1-2 - TRBV9 ASSVTTGQGYGYT
TRBJ1-6 once TRBV7-2 ASSLRTPPSYSPLH
TRBJ1-4 - TRBV3-1/TRBV3-2 ASSSRTGRREKLF
TRBJ2-1 once TRBV24-1 ATSDSLRQGKNEQF
TRBJ1-5 few TRBV6-6 ASSSGHNQPQH
TRBJ1-1 - TRBV5-1 ASSYTGTGATEAF
TRBJ2-1 - TRBV10-3 AISESGLANNEQF
TRBJ1-1 - TRBV5-6 ASSLDAYYTEAF
TRBJ2-3 - TRBV3-1/TRBV3-2 ASSQERRTGTDTQY
TRBJ2-5 once TRBV4-2 ASSLGTLDAQMETQY
TRBJ1-2 - TRBV12-3/TRBV12-4 ASSRVLSGGYT
TRBJ1-5 - TRBV27 ASSLNRAQPQH
TRBJ1-2 - TRBV14 ASSQGGFGGYT
TRBJ2-7 - TRBV18 ASSLGTGQSSYEQY
TRBJ1-1 - TRBV29-1 SVVTQRDTEAF
TRBJ1-1 - TRBV27 ASSLSGQRSNTEAF
TRBJ1-4 - TRBV3-1/TRBV3-2 ASTGLDEKLF
TRBJ1-6 - TRBV12-3/TRBV12-4 ASSFEYNSPLH
TRBJ2-7 - TRBV4-1 ASSQVHQPGSYEQY
TRBJ1-1 - TRBV10-3 AISELSGLSTEAF
TRBJ1-1 - TRBV9 ASSVEAGRDTEAF